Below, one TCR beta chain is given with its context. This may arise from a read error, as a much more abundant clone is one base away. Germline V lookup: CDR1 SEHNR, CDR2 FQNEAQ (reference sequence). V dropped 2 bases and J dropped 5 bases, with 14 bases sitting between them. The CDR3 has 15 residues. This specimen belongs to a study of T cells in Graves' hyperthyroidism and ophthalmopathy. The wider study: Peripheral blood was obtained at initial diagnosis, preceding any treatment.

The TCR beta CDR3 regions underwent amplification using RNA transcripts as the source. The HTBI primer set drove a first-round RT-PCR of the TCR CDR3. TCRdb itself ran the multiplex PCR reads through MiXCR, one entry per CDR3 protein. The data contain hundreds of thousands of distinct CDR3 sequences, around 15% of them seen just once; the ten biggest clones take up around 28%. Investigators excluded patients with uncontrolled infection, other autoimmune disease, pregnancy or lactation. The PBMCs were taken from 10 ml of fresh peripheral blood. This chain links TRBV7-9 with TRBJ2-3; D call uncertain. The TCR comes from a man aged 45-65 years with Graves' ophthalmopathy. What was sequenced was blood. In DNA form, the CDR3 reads TGTGCCAGCAGCTTATACAAAATGGAGAGAGATACGCAGTATTTT. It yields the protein CASSLYKMERDTQYF.